This is a list of T cell receptor beta chains from one sample in a study of graft-versus-host responses after intestinal transplantation. Sequencing used immunoSEQ multiplex PCR; TCRdb keeps in-frame clones, though not all of them. This sample has about 8,600 clones, with approximately 31% found just once. Sample: alloreactive CD4+ T cells from a mixed lymphocyte reaction culture, taken before intestinal transplant. The receptors here all came from a human patient who received an intestinal transplant. CDR3s include the opening cysteine and the closing phenylalanine or tryptophan. Fields, in order: D gene, clone size, J gene, V gene, CDR3 protein, CDR3 DNA. A D gene is named only where the DNA matches it firmly. Expanded clones are given a class, and other clones once, few, many or no size at all.

TRBD2	medium-sized	TRBJ2-7	TRBV2	CASSENGGRGGEQYF	TGTGCCAGCAGCGAAAACGGGGGGAGGGGAGGCGAGCAGTACTTC
.	.	TRBJ2-1	TRBV18	CASSILDFEEQFF	TGTGCCAGCTCAATCTTGGACTTCGAGGAGCAGTTCTTC
.	.	TRBJ2-5	TRBV5-1	CASSSDGTRETQYF	TGCGCCAGCAGCAGCGATGGTACGAGGGAGACCCAGTACTTC
TRBD1	.	TRBJ1-4	TRBV6-5	CASSSGQGTTNEKLFF	TGTGCCAGCAGTTCGGGACAGGGGACCACTAATGAAAAACTGTTTTTT
TRBD1	medium-sized	TRBJ1-4	TRBV5-6	CASSSTGAVEKLFF	TGTGCCAGCAGCTCAACAGGGGCGGTGGAAAAACTGTTTTTT
.	few	TRBJ2-2	TRBV18	CASSTESTGELFF	TGTGCCAGCTCAACAGAGAGCACCGGGGAGCTGTTTTTT
.	.	TRBJ2-1	TRBV7-9	CASSLEITGDWDGRSFF	TGTGCCAGCAGCTTAGAAATTACGGGGGATTGGGACGGACGGTCGTTCTTC
TRBD1	.	TRBJ1-2	TRBV6-5	CASRRTGTNYGYTF	TGTGCCAGCAGACGGACAGGGACTAACTATGGCTACACCTTC
.	.	TRBJ2-3	TRBV6-1	CASSEYWGGAWGCNF	TGTGCCAGCAGTGAATATTGGGGGGGGGCTTGGGGTTGTAATTTT
TRBD2	.	TRBJ2-1	TRBV4-1	CASSPAQGLAGTNEQFF	TGCGCCAGCAGCCCTGCTCAGGGTCTAGCGGGTACCAATGAGCAGTTCTTC
.	few	TRBJ1-4	TRBV30	CAWSVMWGREKLFF	TGTGCCTGGAGTGTAATGTGGGGGAGGGAAAAACTGTTTTTT
.	.	TRBJ1-1	TRBV9	CASSVVREMNTEAFF	TGTGCCAGCAGCGTAGTGAGGGAGATGAACACTGAAGCTTTCTTT
.	few	TRBJ1-5	TRBV28	CASSFGQAINQPQHF	TGTGCCAGCAGTTTTGGCCAGGCCATCAATCAGCCCCAGCATTTT
TRBD2	.	TRBJ2-7	TRBV19	CASSITGGTYEQYF	TGTGCCAGTAGTATAACGGGGGGAACCTACGAGCAGTACTTC
.	few	TRBJ1-2	TRBV18	CASSPGREFGNYGYTF	TGTGCCAGCTCACCGGGACGGGAGTTTGGGAACTATGGCTACACCTTC
TRBD1	medium-sized	TRBJ1-2	TRBV5-8	CAPTVGTGYGYTF	TGTGCCCCGACTGTTGGGACAGGCTATGGCTACACCTTC
TRBD1	few	TRBJ1-2	TRBV28	CASSLTGQGLSGYTF	TGTGCCAGCAGTTTAACGGGACAGGGTTTGAGTGGCTACACCTTC
TRBD2	.	TRBJ2-5	TRBV29-1	CSGGGETQYF	TGCAGCGGGGGAGGGGAGACCCAGTACTTC
TRBD2	few	TRBJ2-7	TRBV4-2	CASTLAGGGYEQYF	TGTGCCAGCACCCTAGCGGGAGGTGGCTACGAGCAGTACTTC
TRBD1	few	TRBJ1-2	TRBV15	CATSRGLTGSGYTF	TGTGCCACCAGCAGAGGACTGACAGGGAGCGGCTACACCTTC